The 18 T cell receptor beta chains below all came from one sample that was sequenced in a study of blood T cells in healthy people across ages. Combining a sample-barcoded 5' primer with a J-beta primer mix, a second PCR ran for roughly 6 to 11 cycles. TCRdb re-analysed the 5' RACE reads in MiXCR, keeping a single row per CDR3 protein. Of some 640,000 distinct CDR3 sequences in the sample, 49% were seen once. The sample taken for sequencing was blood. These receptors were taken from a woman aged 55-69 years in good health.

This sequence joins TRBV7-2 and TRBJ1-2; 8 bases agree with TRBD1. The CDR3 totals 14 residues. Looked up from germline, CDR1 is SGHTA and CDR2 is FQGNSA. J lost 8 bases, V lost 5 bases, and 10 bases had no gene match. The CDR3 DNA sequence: TGTGCCAGCAGCGACCACCGGGACAGGCGGGGCTACACCTTC. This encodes CASSDHRDRRGYTF.

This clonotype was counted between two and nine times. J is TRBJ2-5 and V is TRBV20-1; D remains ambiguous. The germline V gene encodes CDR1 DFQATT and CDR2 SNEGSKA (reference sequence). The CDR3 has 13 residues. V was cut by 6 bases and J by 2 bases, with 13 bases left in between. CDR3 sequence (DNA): TGCAGTGCGCTCTGGCGGCAACAAGAGACCCAGTACTTC. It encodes CSALWRQQETQYF.

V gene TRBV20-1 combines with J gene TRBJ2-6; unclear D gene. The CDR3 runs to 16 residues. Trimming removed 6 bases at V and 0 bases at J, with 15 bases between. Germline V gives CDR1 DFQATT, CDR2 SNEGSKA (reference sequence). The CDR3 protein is CSASRRELSGANVLTF. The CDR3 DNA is TGCAGTGCAAGTCGCCGAGAACTCTCTGGGGCCAACGTCCTGACTTTC.

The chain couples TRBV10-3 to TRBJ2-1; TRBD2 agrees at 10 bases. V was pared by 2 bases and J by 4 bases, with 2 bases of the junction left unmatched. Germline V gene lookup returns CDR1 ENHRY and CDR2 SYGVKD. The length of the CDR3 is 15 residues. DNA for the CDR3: TGTGCCATCAGTGAGCTAGCGGGAGTGTACAATGAGCAGTTCTTC. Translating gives CAISELAGVYNEQFF.

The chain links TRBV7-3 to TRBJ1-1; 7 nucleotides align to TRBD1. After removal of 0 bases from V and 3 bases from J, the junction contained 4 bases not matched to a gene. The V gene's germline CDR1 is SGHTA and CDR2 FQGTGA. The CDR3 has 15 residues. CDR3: CASSLTGTADTEAFF. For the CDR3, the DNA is TGTGCCAGCAGCTTAACTGGGACAGCAGACACTGAAGCTTTCTTT. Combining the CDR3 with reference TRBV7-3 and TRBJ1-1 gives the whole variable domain GAGVSQTPSNKVTEKGKYVELRCDPISGHTALYWYRQSLGQGPEFLIYFQGTGAADDSGLPNDRFFAVRPEGSVSTLKIQRTERGDSAVYLCASSLTGTADTEAFFGQGTRLTVV.

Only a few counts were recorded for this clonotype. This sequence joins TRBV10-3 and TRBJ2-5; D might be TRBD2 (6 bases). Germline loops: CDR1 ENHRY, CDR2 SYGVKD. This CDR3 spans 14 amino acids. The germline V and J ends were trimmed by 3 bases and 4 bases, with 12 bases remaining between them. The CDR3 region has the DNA TGTGCCATCAGTGATCCGGGAGAGGCAGAGACCCAGTACTTC. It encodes CAISDPGEAETQYF.

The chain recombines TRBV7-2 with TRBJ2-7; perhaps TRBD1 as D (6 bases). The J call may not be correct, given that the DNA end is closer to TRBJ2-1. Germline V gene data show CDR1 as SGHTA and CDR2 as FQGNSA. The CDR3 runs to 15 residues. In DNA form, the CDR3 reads TGTGCCAGCAGCTTAGTAGGGGGAGCGCGCAATGAGCAGTTCTTC. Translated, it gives CASSLVGGARNEQFF.

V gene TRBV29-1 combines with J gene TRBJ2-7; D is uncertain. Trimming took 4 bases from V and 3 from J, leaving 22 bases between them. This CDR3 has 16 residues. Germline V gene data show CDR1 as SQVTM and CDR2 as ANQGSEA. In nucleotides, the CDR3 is TGCAGCGTTGTTTGGAAAGGTCAGGAGAGTCTCTACGAGCAGTACTTC. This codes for CSVVWKGQESLYEQYF.

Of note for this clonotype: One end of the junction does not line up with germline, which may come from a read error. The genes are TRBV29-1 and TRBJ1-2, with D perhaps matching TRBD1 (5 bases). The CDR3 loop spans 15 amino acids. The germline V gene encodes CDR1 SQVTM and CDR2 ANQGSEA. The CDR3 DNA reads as TGCAGCGTTGAAGCCCCAGACAGACAACTCTATGGCTGCACCTTC. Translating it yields CSVEAPDRQLYGCTF.

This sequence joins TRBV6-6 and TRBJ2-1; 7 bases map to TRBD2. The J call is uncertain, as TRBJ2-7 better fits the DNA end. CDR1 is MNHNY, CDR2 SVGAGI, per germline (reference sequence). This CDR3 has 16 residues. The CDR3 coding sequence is TGTGCCAGCAGCGGCCGCGGGGGAAGCTCCTACAATGAGCAGTACTTC. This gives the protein CASSGRGGSSYNEQYF.

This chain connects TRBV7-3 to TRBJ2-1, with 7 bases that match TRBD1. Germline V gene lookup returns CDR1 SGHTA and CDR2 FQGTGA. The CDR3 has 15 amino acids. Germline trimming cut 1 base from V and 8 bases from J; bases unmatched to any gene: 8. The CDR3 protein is CASSLRQGGGYEQFF. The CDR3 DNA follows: TGTGCCAGCAGCTTAAGACAGGGTGGGGGCTATGAGCAGTTCTTC.

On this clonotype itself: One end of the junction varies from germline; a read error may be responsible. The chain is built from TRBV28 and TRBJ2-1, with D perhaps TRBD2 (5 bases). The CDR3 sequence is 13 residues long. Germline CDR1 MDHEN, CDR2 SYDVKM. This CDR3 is CATLSGFANKQFF. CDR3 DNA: TGTGCCACCCTCTCGGGATTCGCCAATAAGCAGTTCTTC.

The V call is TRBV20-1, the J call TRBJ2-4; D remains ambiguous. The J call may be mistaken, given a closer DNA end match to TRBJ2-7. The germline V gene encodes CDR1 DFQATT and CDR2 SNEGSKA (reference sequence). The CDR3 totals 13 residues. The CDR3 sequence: CSARAPLGYEQYF. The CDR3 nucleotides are TGCAGTGCTAGAGCCCCCCTAGGCTACGAGCAGTACTTC.

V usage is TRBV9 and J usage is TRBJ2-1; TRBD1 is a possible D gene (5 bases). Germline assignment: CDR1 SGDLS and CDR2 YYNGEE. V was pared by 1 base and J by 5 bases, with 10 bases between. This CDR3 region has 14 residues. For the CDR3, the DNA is TGTGCCAGCAGCGTAAGATCAGGGAACAATGAGCAGTTCTTC. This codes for CASSVRSGNNEQFF.

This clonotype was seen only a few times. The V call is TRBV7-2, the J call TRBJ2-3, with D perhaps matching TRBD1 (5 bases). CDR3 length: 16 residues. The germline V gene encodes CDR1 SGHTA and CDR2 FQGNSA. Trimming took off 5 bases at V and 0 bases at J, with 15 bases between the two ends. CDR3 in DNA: TGTGCCAGCAGCCCACAGGCAGCCCTTAGCACAGATACGCAGTATTTT. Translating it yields CASSPQAALSTDTQYF.

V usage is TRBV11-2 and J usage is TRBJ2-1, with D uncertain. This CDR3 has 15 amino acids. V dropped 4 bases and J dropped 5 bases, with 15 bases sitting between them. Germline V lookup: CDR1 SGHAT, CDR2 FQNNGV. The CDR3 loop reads CASSSLQTKNNEQFF. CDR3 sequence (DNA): TGTGCCAGCAGCTCACTGCAGACCAAGAACAATGAGCAGTTCTTC.

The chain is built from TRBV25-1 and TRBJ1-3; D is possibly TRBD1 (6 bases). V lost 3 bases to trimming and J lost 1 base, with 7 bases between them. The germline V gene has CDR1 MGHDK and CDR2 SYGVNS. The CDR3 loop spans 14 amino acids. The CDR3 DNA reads TGTGCCAGCAGTGAGCAGGGGTCTGGAAACACCATATATTTT. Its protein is CASSEQGSGNTIYF.

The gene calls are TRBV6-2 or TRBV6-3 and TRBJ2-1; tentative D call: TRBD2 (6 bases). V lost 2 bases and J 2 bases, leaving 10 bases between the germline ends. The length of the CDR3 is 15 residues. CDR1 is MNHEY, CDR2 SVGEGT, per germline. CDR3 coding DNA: TGTGCCAGCAGTTACCGACTAGTTACCTACAATGAGCAGTTCTTC. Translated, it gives CASSYRLVTYNEQFF.